Listed below are T cell receptor beta chains from one sample, sequenced in a study of blood T cell repertoires in COVID-19. Repertoires were generated with immunoSEQ multiplex PCR, while TCRdb's copy carries only in-frame clones and drops some. This sample has hundreds of thousands of clones; approximately 85% occur once, and the top ten carry approximately 9.6%. Source material: PBMCs or T cells enriched from blood (not recorded which). These receptors were obtained from a woman between 50 and 59 years old with acute COVID-19. Both conserved end residues are part of each CDR3. D genes are given only for firm matches. Only some rows state a clone size, as once, few, many or a class for expanded clones.

size	V	length	J	D	CDR3	DNA
NA	TRBV25-1	13	TRBJ1-1	TRBD1	CASSGSGTAEAFF	TGTGCCAGCAGTGGCTCCGGGACAGCTGAAGCTTTCTTT
once	TRBV27	15	TRBJ1-6	TRBD1	CASSLLDRGNSPLHF	TGTGCCAGCAGTTTACTGGACAGGGGTAATTCACCCCTCCACTTT
NA	TRBV6-1	15	TRBJ1-6	NA	CASSDPQGYNSPLHF	TGTGCCAGCAGTGACCCACAGGGTTACAATTCACCCCTCCACTTT
once	TRBV29-1	13	TRBJ1-2	NA	CSVARGGGYGYTF	TGCAGCGTTGCAAGGGGAGGGGGCTATGGCTACACCTTC
NA	TRBV30	17	TRBJ1-4	NA	CAWSVPKAGGANEKLFF	TGTGCCTGGAGTGTACCTAAGGCGGGGGGCGCAAATGAAAAACTGTTTTTT
NA	TRBV27	16	TRBJ2-5	TRBD2	CASSFRGGRGRETQYF	TGTGCCAGCAGTTTTCGGGGGGGCCGAGGTCGAGAGACCCAGTACTTC
NA	TRBV19	15	TRBJ1-5	NA	CATTPVAGSNQPQHF	TGTGCCACCACACCGGTGGCAGGGTCCAATCAGCCCCAGCATTTT
few	TRBV27	17	TRBJ2-7	NA	CASSLSKLTGQAYEQYF	TGTGCCAGCAGTTTATCGAAGTTAACAGGGCAAGCCTACGAGCAGTACTTC
NA	TRBV4-3	15	TRBJ1-1	TRBD1	CASSHTLGQGPEAFF	TGCGCCAGCAGCCACACCCTGGGACAGGGGCCCGAAGCTTTCTTT
NA	TRBV7-2	14	TRBJ1-1	TRBD1	CASNGQGVNTEAFF	TGTGCCAGCAATGGACAGGGGGTGAACACTGAAGCTTTCTTT
NA	TRBV19	12	TRBJ1-2	NA	CASENTNYGYTF	TGTGCCTCAGAAAATACTAACTATGGCTACACCTTC
NA	TRBV18	12	TRBJ2-1	NA	CASSPGRNEQFF	TGTGCCAGCTCACCAGGGAGAAATGAGCAGTTCTTC
NA	TRBV19	14	TRBJ1-2	TRBD1	CASTRAGTGDGYTF	TGTGCCAGTACGCGAGCCGGGACAGGGGACGGCTACACCTTC
many	TRBV10-2	14	TRBJ2-2	NA	CASSEIRGAGELFF	TGCGCCAGCAGTGAAATCAGGGGGGCCGGGGAGCTGTTTTTT
NA	TRBV4-3	15	TRBJ2-5	TRBD2	CASSQSGEREETQYF	TGCGCCAGCAGCCAAAGCGGGGAGAGAGAAGAGACCCAGTACTTC
NA	TRBV10-3	15	TRBJ1-1	TRBD1	CAISEPGGMNTEAFF	TGTGCCATCAGTGAGCCAGGGGGCATGAACACTGAAGCTTTCTTT
NA	TRBV4-3	16	TRBJ2-1	TRBD2	CASSQDPLTGGNEQFF	TGCGCCAGCAGCCAAGATCCCCTTACGGGGGGCAATGAGCAGTTCTTC
NA	TRBV28	13	TRBJ2-3	NA	CASIPSTADTQYF	TGTGCCAGCATTCCGTCCACGGCAGATACGCAGTATTTT
NA	TRBV19	16	TRBJ1-5	TRBD1	CASSGTGVGSNQPQHF	TGTGCCAGTAGTGGGACAGGGGTAGGGAGCAATCAGCCCCAGCATTTT
NA	TRBV27	14	TRBJ1-4	TRBD1	CASRRGTANEKLFF	TGTGCCAGCAGGAGAGGGACAGCTAATGAAAAACTGTTTTTT
NA	TRBV5-1	15	TRBJ2-7	TRBD1	CASSQVPGGSYEQYF	TGCGCCAGCAGCCAGGTCCCAGGGGGTTCCTACGAGCAGTACTTC
NA	TRBV5-4	15	TRBJ2-1	TRBD2	CASSPLAGGYNEQFF	TGTGCCAGCAGCCCGTTAGCGGGGGGTTACAATGAGCAGTTCTTC
NA	TRBV5-1	19	TRBJ2-3	TRBD2	CASSPGGLAGGPRTDTQYF	TGCGCCAGCAGCCCGGGTGGGCTAGCGGGGGGCCCCCGCACAGATACGCAGTATTTT
NA	TRBV5-4	14	TRBJ2-7	NA	CASSSTGSSFEQYF	TGTGCCAGCAGCTCGACCGGGTCATCCTTCGAGCAGTACTTC
NA	TRBV4-3	15	TRBJ1-2	NA	CASSQDMADNRGYTF	TGCGCCAGCAGCCAAGATATGGCAGACAACAGAGGCTACACCTTC
once	TRBV18	14	TRBJ1-2	TRBD1	CASSPPGQESGYTF	TGTGCCAGCTCACCACCGGGACAGGAATCCGGCTACACCTTC
NA	TRBV24-1	15	TRBJ2-7	TRBD1	CATSDSGQGYREQYF	TGTGCCACCAGTGATTCGGGACAGGGGTACCGCGAGCAGTACTTC
NA	TRBV7-9	14	TRBJ2-7	TRBD1	CASSWGQGIDEQYF	TGTGCCAGCAGCTGGGGACAGGGTATCGACGAGCAGTACTTC
NA	TRBV5-1	14	TRBJ2-3	NA	CASSLGGGADTQYF	TGCGCCAGCAGCTTGGGGGGAGGAGCAGATACGCAGTATTTT
NA	TRBV7-3	15	TRBJ2-1	TRBD2	CASSLTSETYNEQFF	TGTGCCAGCAGTTTAACTAGCGAAACCTACAATGAGCAGTTCTTC
few	TRBV9	18	TRBJ1-4	NA	CASSVGLRMGRANEKLFF	TGTGCCAGCAGCGTCGGTTTAAGGATGGGGAGGGCTAATGAAAAACTGTTTTTT
NA	TRBV29-1	15	TRBJ2-3	TRBD2	CSAGRSGGSTDTQYF	TGCAGCGCTGGTAGGAGCGGGGGGTCCACAGATACGCAGTATTTT
NA	TRBV6-5	15	TRBJ1-6	TRBD1	CASSLGGQGGSPLHF	TGTGCCAGCAGCCTTGGAGGACAGGGTGGATCACCCCTCCACTTT
NA	TRBV19	14	TRBJ1-2	NA	CASSTRTGNYGYTF	TGTGCCAGTAGTACCAGGACGGGGAACTATGGCTACACCTTC
NA	TRBV6-2/TRBV6-3	13	TRBJ1-2	NA	CASSTGRETGYTF	TGTGCCAGCAGCACCGGCCGGGAAACTGGCTACACCTTC
NA	TRBV6-5	15	TRBJ1-6	TRBD1	CASSYVGQDNSPLHF	TGTGCCAGCAGTTACGTGGGACAGGATAATTCACCCCTCCACTTT
NA	TRBV6-4	14	TRBJ2-1	NA	CASSVLGGYNEQFF	TGTGCCAGCAGTGTACTGGGGGGATACAATGAGCAGTTCTTC
NA	TRBV27	17	TRBJ1-2	TRBD1	CASRPSLGQGGWDGYTF	TGTGCCAGCAGGCCGTCCCTGGGACAGGGGGGTTGGGATGGCTACACCTTC
NA	TRBV10-3	13	TRBJ1-3	NA	CAIRGGSGNTIYF	TGTGCCATTCGCGGGGGCTCTGGAAACACCATATATTTT
NA	TRBV5-4	16	TRBJ2-1	TRBD2	CASSIRLAGGLDEQFF	TGTGCCAGCAGCATCCGACTAGCGGGGGGGTTAGATGAGCAGTTCTTC
few	TRBV19	15	TRBJ2-1	TRBD1	CASSPTGSAYNEQFF	TGTGCCAGTAGCCCGACAGGGTCGGCGTACAATGAGCAGTTCTTC
NA	TRBV2	15	TRBJ2-1	TRBD1	CASGPGTGLYNEQFF	TGTGCCAGCGGCCCAGGGACAGGGCTCTACAATGAGCAGTTCTTC
NA	TRBV30	13	TRBJ1-1	NA	CAWSVQGSTEAFF	TGTGCCTGGAGCGTACAGGGAAGCACTGAAGCTTTCTTT
NA	TRBV5-1	14	TRBJ1-1	NA	CASSPGPMNTEAFF	TGCGCCAGCAGCCCGGGTCCCATGAACACTGAAGCTTTCTTT
NA	TRBV2	13	TRBJ2-3	NA	CASWAVGGNTQYF	TGTGCCAGCTGGGCCGTGGGAGGCAATACGCAGTATTTT
NA	TRBV30	12	TRBJ1-2	NA	CAWSVLNGGYTF	TGTGCCTGGAGTGTTTTAAACGGGGGCTACACCTTC
many	TRBV30	11	TRBJ1-3	NA	CAYYRGNTIYF	TGTGCCTATTATAGAGGAAACACCATATATTTT
few	TRBV6-4	17	TRBJ1-3	NA	CASSDPTDSVSGNTIYF	TGTGCCAGCAGTGACCCCACCGACAGCGTCTCTGGAAACACCATATATTTT
NA	TRBV6-5	14	TRBJ1-2	TRBD1	CASSPGTGVNGYTF	TGTGCCAGCAGCCCCGGGACAGGGGTCAATGGCTACACCTTC
few	TRBV4-2	17	TRBJ2-2	TRBD2	CASSQGPRGANTGELFF	TGTGCCAGCAGCCAGGGTCCGCGGGGGGCGAACACCGGGGAGCTGTTTTTT
once	TRBV19	14	TRBJ1-1	NA	CASSTRQDNTEAFF	TGTGCCAGTAGTACCAGACAGGATAACACTGAAGCTTTCTTT
NA	TRBV19	15	TRBJ1-5	NA	CASSTQGNSNQPQHF	TGTGCCAGTAGTACCCAGGGCAATAGCAATCAGCCCCAGCATTTT
NA	TRBV11-3	17	TRBJ2-3	TRBD2	CASSLEASGGARDTQYF	TGTGCCAGCAGCTTAGAGGCTAGCGGGGGGGCCAGAGATACGCAGTATTTT
NA	TRBV7-2	16	TRBJ2-2	TRBD2	CASSSSGGASTGELFF	TGTGCCAGCAGCTCGAGCGGGGGGGCTTCGACCGGGGAGCTGTTTTTT
NA	TRBV7-9	14	TRBJ1-1	NA	CASSLGGPGAEAFF	TGTGCCAGCAGCTTAGGTGGCCCGGGAGCTGAAGCTTTCTTT
NA	TRBV5-6	14	TRBJ1-2	TRBD1	CASSASRGSYGYTF	TGTGCCAGCAGCGCCTCCAGGGGGTCCTATGGCTACACCTTC
NA	TRBV29-1	13	TRBJ2-4	TRBD1	CSVKAGGKNIQYF	TGCAGCGTCAAGGCAGGGGGCAAAAACATTCAGTACTTC
NA	TRBV5-1	14	TRBJ1-2	NA	CASSGRTGNYGYTF	TGCGCCAGCAGCGGACGGACTGGTAACTATGGCTACACCTTC
NA	TRBV2	14	TRBJ2-3	NA	CASSEGGAPNTQYF	TGTGCCAGCAGTGAGGGGGGGGCACCAAATACGCAGTATTTT